This TCR beta chain was found in a study of Tregs in tolerant kidney transplant recipients (dated by TCRdb to the late 2010s). Regarding the complete study: The study applied TCRbeta sequencing to find donor-specific regulatory T cells before combined kidney and bone marrow transplantation and then followed those same cells after transplant. Study-wide conclusions, independent of this receptor: Biological reproducibility was not examined directly, but technical replication error appeared to be minimal. Because the study included only a small number of patients, the results must be confirmed in larger populations and under other immunosuppression protocols. In tolerant patients, donor-specific Tregs expanded more than Tregs overall, which suggests antigen-driven rather than nonspecific expansion. PCR primers changed over time for some patients, so nucleotide-level comparison across those patients' samples was not possible. The most biologically relevant and donor-specific TCRbeta repertoire appeared to be identified by expanding Tregs with activated donor B cells.

As regards this clone: Its binding antigen is unknown. No qualities accompany the bases; no much larger clone lies one base away.

The meaning of the sample's time point label: 6 months after combined kidney and bone marrow transplant. Transplants used related donors with nonmyeloablative bone marrow transplantation; mixed chimerism was transient in the human trials. Thawed PBMCs were FACS-sorted into unstimulated Tregs (CD4+CD25+CD127-), CD4+ non-Tregs (CD4+CD25-), CD4 cells and CD8 cells. 4 combined kidney and bone marrow transplant recipients from the ITN036ST trial were included as patients, and samples were available only from these trial subjects. Healthy control blood was separated into PBMCs by Ficoll density gradient and cryopreserved, and patient PBMCs were collected both before and after transplant. V is cut by 4 bases and J by 2 bases, and the space between the germline ends is 12 bases. Measured from the cysteine to the phenylalanine, the CDR3 is 14 residues long. The read is trimmed to its CDR3 DNA, 42 bases read in frame from base 1. For CDR1 and CDR2, the germline V gene lists SGHRS and YFSETQ.

For TCRbeta CDR3 sequencing, genomic DNA from the sorted cells was extracted using the QIAGEN DNeasy Blood and Tissue Kit. High-throughput TCRbeta CDR3 sequencing was carried out commercially through immunoSEQ, with PCR amplification with bias correction and internal controls included. The study's own analysis went as follows. Unique productive TCRbeta sequences were defined by CDR3 nucleotide sequence when primers matched and otherwise by CDR3 amino acid sequence together with Vbeta and Jbeta genes. To correct for sorting error, sequences found in more than one sorted population at a frequency ratio of 2:1 or less were discarded, and the remaining shared sequences were assigned to the population with the higher frequency. A sequence was defined as donor-reactive if the sequence was expanded at least 5-fold in CFSE-low cells compared with unstimulated cells and had a frequency of at least 0.01% in CFSE-low cells. Jensen-Shannon divergence, calculated on the top 100 TCRbeta sequences ranked by frequency, was used to quantify repertoire divergence. When a sample had multiple sequencing runs, each run was corrected for sorting error separately and the runs were then pooled. In TCRdb, the immuneACCESS table is reduced to in-frame sequences with V and J assigned. These tables do not hold every clone; where another copy was compared, an unresolved V gene accounts for under half, and the others remain unexplained. That table supplies the V and J calls and clone size; D and trimming were determined from the DNA. This sample comprises around 61,000 clones, 70% to 90% of them detected only once. The ten largest clones take up 3.8% of the sample.

The TCR sequence derives from a human patient who received a combined kidney and bone marrow transplant. After a transplant, some T cells may have been passed on by the graft donor. This specimen was CD4+ T cells from blood (PBMCs), taken 6 months after the transplant. The chain employs TRBV5-1 and TRBJ2-5; the D segment could be TRBD1, given 6 matching bases. The nucleotide sequence reads TGCGCCAGCAGCCCTAGGCAGGGGCAAGAGACCCAGTACTTC. It is translated as CASSPRQGQETQYF.